This T cell receptor beta chain was identified during a study of shared clonotypes between healthy human individuals. Germline V gene data show CDR1 as SQVTM and CDR2 as ANQGSEA. V lost 4 bases and J 6 bases, leaving 15 bases between the germline ends. The CDR3 is 14 residues long. CD45RO-negative, CCR7-positively selected cells formed the naive CD8 fraction, excluding terminally differentiated effector memory CD45RA+ cells. TCRdb's table, derived via immunoSEQ multiplex PCR, lists solely in-frame clones and lacks some. The sample includes some 740,000 clones, 80% to 95% of them seen just once. The clonotype comes from a man in his thirties or forties in good health. V usage is TRBV29-1 and J usage is TRBJ2-2; D is unclear. Sequencing was performed on naive CD8+ T cells sorted from blood. CDR3 coding DNA: TGCAGCGTTGCACAAACGACCCATTCCGGGGAGCTGTTTTTT. Residues: CSVAQTTHSGELFF.